These 32 T cell receptor beta chains came from one sample sequenced in a study of blood T cell repertoires in COVID-19. Using immunoSEQ multiplex PCR, the repertoire was profiled, and TCRdb retains in-frame clones only, with some absent. The sample carries roughly 180,000 clones, around 83% recorded once. The sample comprised peripheral blood. The source of these receptors is a young man with acute or convalescent COVID-19.

A word on this clone: The same CDR3 also results from other DNA sequences found in this sample. This chain uses TRBV9 with TRBJ1-1; no clear D gene. CDR1 SGDLS and CDR2 YYNGEE come from the germline V gene. The CDR3 length is 14 residues. The V end lost 0 bases, the J end lost 4 bases, and 10 bases lay between the germline ends. The CDR3 here is CASSVAGGSTEAFF. In nucleotides, the CDR3 is TGTGCCAGCAGCGTAGCTGGAGGGTCCACTGAAGCTTTCTTT.

This chain connects TRBV27 to TRBJ1-5; D gene uncertain. The CDR3 runs to 16 residues. Germline-derived CDR1 and CDR2 are MNHEY and SMNVEV (reference sequence). Trimming shortened V by 0 bases and J by 4 bases, and 13 bases separated the two germline ends. The CDR3 loop is CASSLSGRPLNQPQHF. The CDR3 bases are TGTGCCAGCAGTTTATCGGGCAGACCCTTAAATCAGCCCCAGCATTTT.

This clone was seen once. The V gene is TRBV19, the J gene TRBJ1-2; D might be TRBD1 (6 bases). The CDR3 is 15 amino acids. V was clipped by 3 bases and J by 4 bases, with 15 bases between them. Germline V gene lookup returns CDR1 LNHDA and CDR2 SQIVND (reference sequence). The DNA for the CDR3 is TGTGCCAGTAGTATTAAGGCAGGGGACCTCTATGGCTACACCTTC. Protein product: CASSIKAGDLYGYTF.

This rearrangement joins TRBV5-5 to TRBJ2-5, with TRBD2 matching over 14 bases. This CDR3 contains 18 residues. Per the germline V gene, CDR1 is SGHKS and CDR2 is YYEKEE (reference sequence). The V and J ends lost 4 bases and 5 bases, in that order; junction bases with no gene match: 13. The CDR3 reads CASSPLTSGGAGWETQYF. CDR3 nucleotides: TGTGCCAGCAGCCCCCTGACTAGCGGGGGGGCCGGTTGGGAGACCCAGTACTTC.

This chain connects TRBV27 to TRBJ1-1; unclear D gene. Germline assignment: CDR1 MNHEY and CDR2 SMNVEV (reference sequence). V was clipped by 5 bases and J by 4 bases, with 14 bases between them. The CDR3 covers 14 residues. This CDR3 is CASSRSGWSTEAFF. In DNA form, the CDR3 reads TGTGCCAGCAGTCGAAGCGGGTGGAGCACTGAAGCTTTCTTT.

This clone was seen once. V usage is TRBV5-4 and J usage is TRBJ2-7, with a tentative D call TRBD1 (6 bases). Trimming cost V 4 bases and J 5 bases, with 19 bases left between them. CDR3 length equals 15 residues. Germline V lookup: CDR1 SGHNT, CDR2 YYREEE (reference sequence). In DNA form, the CDR3 reads TGTGCCAGCAGCGGCCTACAGGGTAGTTATCACGAGCAGTACTTC. Protein product: CASSGLQGSYHEQYF.

The chain combines TRBV7-2 with TRBJ2-1, with 10 nucleotides matching TRBD2. The CDR3 has 16 amino acids. Trimming cost V 2 bases and J 3 bases; bases outside gene matches: 4. Germline V lookup: CDR1 SGHTA, CDR2 FQGNSA. The CDR3, as DNA: TGTGCCAGCAGCTTAAGGAGCGGGGGGGGCTACAATGAGCAGTTCTTC. This translates into CASSLRSGGGYNEQFF.

This clone was observed a single time. This chain links TRBV7-8 with TRBJ1-2; D is perhaps TRBD1 (5 bases). The CDR3 length is 14 residues. CDR1 is SGHVS, CDR2 FQNEAQ, per germline. The V gene lost 3 bases and the J gene lost 4 bases, with 12 bases spanning the gap. DNA of the CDR3: TGTGCCAGCAGCTTCGGAGGAGGGACCTATGGCTACACCTTC. Translated, it gives CASSFGGGTYGYTF.

The chain combines TRBV28 with TRBJ1-6; D unclear. The germline V gene encodes CDR1 MDHEN and CDR2 SYDVKM. There are 17 residues in the CDR3. Trimming shortened V by 2 bases and J by 0 bases, and 11 bases separated the two germline ends. Written as DNA, the CDR3 is TGTGCCAGCAGTTTACGCAGAGGGAGCTCCTATAATTCACCCCTCCACTTT. It specifies CASSLRRGSSYNSPLHF.

V usage is TRBV24-1 and J usage is TRBJ2-1; the match to TRBD1 covers 8 bases. CDR1 and CDR2 (germline): KGHDR, SFDVKD. CDR3 length: 16 residues. V was pared by 2 bases and J by 2 bases, with 4 bases of the junction left unmatched. This chain's CDR3 is CATSDYGTGAYNEQFF. For the CDR3, the DNA is TGTGCCACCAGTGATTACGGGACAGGAGCCTACAATGAGCAGTTCTTC.

The rearrangement joins TRBV6-6 to TRBJ2-7; D is undetermined. The CDR3 covers 13 residues. The V gene's germline CDR1 is MNHNY and CDR2 SVGAGI (reference sequence). V lost 7 bases and J 0 bases, leaving 10 bases between the germline ends. The CDR3 protein is CASKSQDSYEQYV. CDR3 DNA sequence: TGTGCCAGCAAAAGCCAGGACTCCTACGAGCAGTACGTC.

The table lists this clone with a few counts. The chain employs TRBV9 and TRBJ1-1; perhaps TRBD1 as D (6 bases). Between the trimmed V and J ends, which lost 0 bases and 6 bases, there was a span of 15 bases. CDR1 and CDR2 from the germline V gene are SGDLS and YYNGEE. The CDR3 runs to 15 residues. For the CDR3, the DNA is TGTGCCAGCAGCGTAGGGTGGGGGCTGAGAGCTGAAGCTTTCTTT. Protein sequence: CASSVGWGLRAEAFF. The full variable domain, in which reference TRBV9 and TRBJ1-1 provide the parts outside the CDR3, is DSGVTQTPKHLITATGQRVTLRCSPRSGDLSVYWYQQSLDQGLQFLIQYYNGEERAKGNILERFSAQQFPDLHSELNLSSLELGDSALYFCASSVGWGLRAEAFFGQGTRLTVV.

V is TRBV6-5 and J is TRBJ2-7; a possible D gene is TRBD2 (7 bases). V lost 7 bases, J lost 2 bases, and 15 bases lay in between. This CDR3 region has 14 residues. The V gene's germline CDR1 is MNHEY and CDR2 SVGAGI. The CDR3 reads CASTGGWNPYEQYV. The DNA of the CDR3 is TGTGCCAGCACGGGGGGCTGGAATCCCTACGAGCAGTACGTC.

This clone appeared a single time. V and J are TRBV30 and TRBJ1-2; unclear D gene. The CDR3 is made up of 13 amino acids. The V end was cut by 0 bases, the J end by 4 bases, with 9 bases between. Germline CDR1 and CDR2: GTSNPN and SVGIG (reference sequence). The CDR3 sequence is CAWSVSTSYGYTF. CDR3 sequence (DNA): TGTGCCTGGAGTGTTTCGACAAGCTATGGCTACACCTTC.

The chain links TRBV9 to TRBJ2-1; 9 bases align to TRBD2. Unmatched junction bases numbered 10, after V lost 6 bases and J lost 6 bases. Germline CDR1 reads SGDLS; CDR2 reads YYNGEE. The CDR3 spans 15 residues. The CDR3 DNA reads as TGTGCCAGCAAGAAAGAGGCGGGGGGGCCCAATGAGCAGTTCTTC. Translating it yields CASKKEAGGPNEQFF.

A few counts support this clone. V usage is TRBV6-1 and J usage is TRBJ1-1; the D gene is possibly TRBD1 (6 bases). V gave up 2 bases and J gave up 5 bases, with 9 bases separating them. Germline V gene data show CDR1 as MNHNS and CDR2 as SASEGT. The CDR3 totals 13 residues. Here the CDR3 DNA reads TGTGCCAGCAGTGAACAGGGGTTGACTGAAGCTTTCTTT. This codes for CASSEQGLTEAFF.

The rearrangement joins TRBV6-5 to TRBJ1-2; D is ambiguous. The V gene lost 3 bases and the J gene lost 7 bases, with 21 bases spanning the gap. The CDR3 covers 16 residues. CDR1 is MNHEY, CDR2 SVGAGI, per germline. DNA for the CDR3: TGTGCCAGCAGTTATGAGGGAGGTGTGTCACGCGGTGGCTACACCTTC. It codes for CASSYEGGVSRGGYTF.

The chain combines TRBV6-1 with TRBJ1-1, with D perhaps TRBD1 (5 bases). CDR1 and CDR2 (germline): MNHNS, SASEGT. The V end lost 4 bases, the J end lost 3 bases, and 21 bases lay between the germline ends. The CDR3 is 17 residues long. CDR3: CASSANFWQGGDTEAFF. DNA for the CDR3: TGTGCCAGCAGTGCTAATTTTTGGCAGGGAGGGGACACTGAAGCTTTCTTT.

This chain connects TRBV5-5 to TRBJ1-3, with 10 bases aligning to TRBD1. The ends lost 4 bases at V and 1 base at J; junction bases unmatched: 8. CDR3 size: 17 residues. Germline CDR1 and CDR2: SGHKS and YYEKEE (reference sequence). The CDR3 reads CASSPRQGAISGNTIYF. CDR3 nucleotides: TGTGCCAGCAGCCCACGACAGGGGGCTATATCTGGAAACACCATATATTTT.

This clone has only one observation. The chain employs TRBV2 and TRBJ2-3; 8 bases agree with TRBD2. With V trimmed by 3 bases and J by 6 bases, 8 bases remained unmatched. CDR1 is SNHLY and CDR2 is FYNNEI in the germline V gene. The CDR3 has 15 amino acids. CDR3 amino acids: CASSDSQRGWDTQYF. The CDR3 DNA reads as TGTGCCAGCAGTGATAGTCAGCGGGGGTGGGATACGCAGTATTTT. Drawing the rest from reference TRBV2 and TRBJ2-3, the complete variable domain is EPEVTQTPSHQVTQMGQEVILRCVPISNHLYFYWYRQILGQKVEFLVSFYNNEISEKSEIFDDQFSVERPDGSNFTLKIRSTKLEDSAMYFCASSDSQRGWDTQYFGPGTRLTVL.

This chain connects TRBV27 to TRBJ2-5; 10 bases line up with TRBD2. Trimming took 0 bases from V and 2 from J; bases not matched to a gene: 0. Germline V lookup: CDR1 MNHEY, CDR2 SMNVEV (reference sequence). The CDR3 consists of 15 residues. Written as DNA, the CDR3 is TGTGCCAGCAGTTTATCAGCGGGGGGGCAAGAGACCCAGTACTTC. It specifies CASSLSAGGQETQYF.

This clone was detected only once. This rearrangement joins TRBV18 to TRBJ1-1; D remains ambiguous. V was cut by 0 bases and J by 0 bases, with 17 bases left in between. The CDR3 has 18 amino acids. Germline V gene lookup returns CDR1 KGHSH and CDR2 LQKENI. The CDR3 sequence: CASSPPTPTADMNTEAFF. The CDR3 DNA is TGTGCCAGCTCACCACCAACTCCTACAGCGGATATGAACACTGAAGCTTTCTTT.

The rearrangement links TRBV9 to TRBJ1-2, with 9 bases matching TRBD1. With V trimmed by 3 bases and J by 2 bases, 5 bases remained unmatched. The CDR3 length is 15 residues. CDR1 is SGDLS and CDR2 is YYNGEE in the germline V gene. This CDR3 reads CASSDGTGINYGYTF. CDR3 DNA: TGTGCCAGCAGCGACGGGACAGGGATAAACTATGGCTACACCTTC. The whole variable domain, filled in from reference TRBV9 and TRBJ1-2, reads DSGVTQTPKHLITATGQRVTLRCSPRSGDLSVYWYQQSLDQGLQFLIQYYNGEERAKGNILERFSAQQFPDLHSELNLSSLELGDSALYFCASSDGTGINYGYTFGSGTRLTVV.

The chain links TRBV7-9 to TRBJ2-2; possible D gene TRBD2, 5 bases. From germline, CDR1 is SEHNR and CDR2 FQNEAQ (reference sequence). The CDR3 runs to 16 residues. The V end was cut by 0 bases, the J end by 6 bases, with 14 bases between. CDR3 region: CASSLARGSVAGELFF. The CDR3 bases are TGTGCCAGCAGCTTAGCGCGAGGTAGCGTGGCCGGGGAGCTGTTTTTT.

V and J are TRBV4-2 and TRBJ1-5, with a tentative D call TRBD1 (6 bases). The CDR3 length is 15 residues. CDR1 is LGHNA and CDR2 is YNFKEQ in the germline V gene. The V and J ends lost 5 bases and 5 bases respectively, with 16 bases between them. The CDR3 DNA reads as TGTGCCAGCAGCTTTAAGGGGTCAGGGGATCAGCCCCAGCATTTT. Its translation is CASSFKGSGDQPQHF.

The J gene is TRBJ1-5, the V gene TRBV25-1; D is unresolved. Deletions cut 3 bases from V and 0 bases from J, with 15 bases between. Germline V lookup: CDR1 MGHDK, CDR2 SYGVNS. The CDR3 has 17 amino acids. CDR3 amino acids: CASSDGSGIYSNQPQHF. The CDR3 nucleotides read TGTGCCAGCAGTGATGGGTCAGGAATCTATAGCAATCAGCCCCAGCATTTT. Drawing the rest from reference TRBV25-1 and TRBJ1-5, the complete variable domain is EADIYQTPRYLVIGTGKKITLECSQTMGHDKMYWYQQDPGMELHLIHYSYGVNSTEKGDLSSESTVSRIRTEHFPLTLESARPSHTSQYLCASSDGSGIYSNQPQHFGDGTRLSIL.

The rearrangement joins TRBV10-2 to TRBJ1-1; D is possibly TRBD1 (5 bases). The CDR3 runs 15 residues. V lost 4 bases, J lost 1 base, and 13 bases lay in between. Germline CDR1 and CDR2: WSHSY and SAAADI. CDR3 sequence reads: CASSVYGGTNTEAFF. The CDR3, as DNA: TGCGCCAGCAGTGTGTACGGGGGGACGAACACTGAAGCTTTCTTT.

The rearrangement links TRBV25-1 to TRBJ2-1; 7 bases are shared with TRBD2. CDR1 and CDR2 from the germline V gene are MGHDK and SYGVNS. CDR3 length equals 15 residues. Losses at the gene ends were 6 bases for V and 7 bases for J; bases not matched to a gene: 12. In nucleotides, the CDR3 is TGTGCCAGCAGCCCCACACTCCCGGGGGGAAATGAGCAGTTCTTC. Its translation is CASSPTLPGGNEQFF.

The chain uses TRBV7-3 and TRBJ2-7, with 8 bases aligning to TRBD2. The CDR3 totals 13 residues. CDR1 is SGHTA, CDR2 FQGTGA, per germline. J was trimmed by 6 bases and V by 5 bases; bases with no gene match: 6. CDR3 sequence (DNA): TGTGCCAGCAGCCTCGGGGGGGGCCCCGAGCAGTACTTC. Its translation is CASSLGGGPEQYF.

This rearrangement joins TRBV6-1 to TRBJ1-2, with a tentative D call TRBD1 (5 bases). V lost 2 bases, J lost 7 bases, and 17 bases lay in between. Looked up from germline, CDR1 is MNHNS and CDR2 is SASEGT. This CDR3 is built from 15 residues. CDR3 in DNA: TGTGCCAGCAGTGAAAGAGGCAGGGTGGTTGGTGGCTACACCTTC. As protein: CASSERGRVVGGYTF.

The gene calls are TRBV24-1 and TRBJ1-1, with D uncertain. The CDR3 contains 16 residues. Germline CDR1 reads KGHDR; CDR2 reads SFDVKD. With 3 bases removed from V and 3 bases from J, the gap between germline ends came to 16 bases. CDR3 amino acids: CATSDIPDLGYTEAFF. DNA for the CDR3: TGTGCCACCAGTGATATACCAGATCTCGGGTACACTGAAGCTTTCTTT.

The chain recombines TRBV30 with TRBJ1-2, with 7 bases lining up with TRBD1. The V and J ends lost 1 base and 4 bases, in that order; junction bases with no gene match: 3. The CDR3 loop spans 13 amino acids. CDR1 is GTSNPN and CDR2 is SVGIG in the germline V gene (reference sequence). The DNA of the CDR3 is TGTGCCTGGAGTGCGGGACAGTCCTATGGCTACACCTTC. Amino acid sequence: CAWSAGQSYGYTF.